This TCR beta chain was documented in a study of CD4 T cells in relation to SARS-CoV-2 and coronaviruses. Background on the study: No peptide or an HIV-1 Nef peptide pool served as negative control.

The ends were cut back, 1 base at V and 4 bases at J, with 10 bases in the middle. The CDR3 is 14 residues long. Germline V lookup: CDR1 SEHNR, CDR2 FQNEAQ (reference sequence). This clone was seen only a few times. Its cognate antigen is unknown. Some clones are missing from TCRdb's copy, which holds only in-frame ones; the method was immunoSEQ multiplex PCR. The sample comprises tens of thousands of clones, about four fifths of which are singletons, and around an eighth rests with the top ten. Before the COVID-19 pandemic, during about 2011-2019, CD4+ T cells were taken from unexposed donors. CD4+ T cells were isolated from the cells after more than 8 days of culture.

Material: CD4+ T cells from PBMCs, cultured in vitro. The receptor was derived from a human donor in good health. The genes are TRBV7-9 and TRBJ1-2; D perhaps matches TRBD1 (6 bases). The CDR3 spells CASSLVGQSYGYTF. Written as DNA, the CDR3 is TGTGCCAGCAGCTTAGTGGGACAAAGCTATGGCTACACCTTC.